Below, 20 T cell receptor beta chains from the same sample are listed, as sequenced in a study of cytomegalovirus exposure and HLA in healthy donors. PCR used 60 Vbeta primers and 13 Jbeta primers. Generated by immunoSEQ multiplex PCR, the TCRdb table keeps only in-frame clones and is missing some. The sample shows about 140,000 clones, 60% to 85% of them seen only once. Source material: PBMCs. All receptors come from a male donor in good health and CMV-seropositive.

This chain joins TRBV9 and TRBJ2-7; TRBD1 matches at 7 bases. CDR1 and CDR2 (germline): SGDLS, YYNGEE. This CDR3 is built from 18 residues. The V gene end was trimmed by 3 bases and the J gene end by 2 bases; junction bases not matched to a gene: 17. The CDR3 sequence is CASSAHGTDGGSTYEQYF. Written as DNA, the CDR3 is TGTGCCAGCAGCGCCCACGGGACAGATGGAGGTTCCACCTACGAGCAGTACTTC.

The J gene is TRBJ1-2, the V gene TRBV9; TRBD1 matches 7 bases. The CDR3 consists of 13 residues. The trim removed 4 bases at V and 3 bases at J, leaving 3 bases unmatched. Germline V gene data show CDR1 as SGDLS and CDR2 as YYNGEE. CDR3 amino acids: CASSLDRDYGYTF. CDR3 in DNA: TGTGCCAGCAGCCTAGACAGGGACTATGGCTACACCTTC.

The genes are TRBV7-9 and TRBJ2-1, with D perhaps matching TRBD2 (6 bases). Per the germline V gene, CDR1 is SEHNR and CDR2 is FQNEAQ (reference sequence). The CDR3 is made up of 13 amino acids. V gave up 3 bases and J gave up 6 bases, with 9 bases separating them. The CDR3 is CASSLGLSNEQFF. The CDR3 coding sequence is TGTGCCAGCAGCTTGGGACTTAGCAATGAGCAGTTCTTC. The full variable domain, in which reference TRBV7-9 and TRBJ2-1 provide the parts outside the CDR3, is DTGVSQNPRHKITKRGQNVTFRCDPISEHNRLYWYRQTLGQGPEFLTYFQNEAQLEKSRLLSDRFSAERPKGSFSTLEIQRTEQGDSAMYLCASSLGLSNEQFFGPGTRLTVL.

This clone was detected a few times. DNA of the CDR3: TGTGCCAGCAGCCCCGGAGTCACAGATACGCAGTATTTT. Translated, it gives CASSPGVTDTQYF. V and J are TRBV7-2 and TRBJ2-3, with unresolved D. The CDR3 sequence is 13 residues long. Between the trimmed V and J ends, which lost 5 bases and 2 bases, there was a span of 8 bases. Germline V CDR1 and CDR2: SGHTA, FQGNSA.

CDR3 sequence: CASSLKTGPSGNTIYF. The CDR3 DNA reads as TGCGCCAGCAGCCTCAAGACAGGGCCTTCTGGAAACACCATATATTTT. The genes are TRBV5-1 and TRBJ1-3; 7 positions match TRBD1. Germline CDR1 reads SGHRS; CDR2 reads YFSETQ. The CDR3 loop spans 16 amino acids. V dropped 4 bases and J dropped 1; count of bases not matched to a gene: 8.

A word on this clone: No DNA is shown, since the ends of the CDR3 on it are uncertain; the CDR3 is the one TCRdb lists. The chain links TRBV12-2 to TRBJ2-1; the table assigns TRBD1, which was not confirmed against the DNA. TRBV12-2 is a known pseudogene. The CDR3 adds up to 15 amino acids, both ends counted. The CDR3 loop reads CASRLVGQGADEQFF.

The genes are TRBV15 and TRBJ2-7; TRBD1 matches 8 bases. CDR3 size: 13 residues. Germline values: CDR1 LNHNV, CDR2 YYDKDF (reference sequence). With V trimmed by 5 bases and J by 6 bases, 6 bases remained unmatched. CDR3 sequence (DNA): TGTGCCACCAGCGTCAGGGGGCTTGGCGAGCAGTACTTC. This codes for CATSVRGLGEQYF.

The chain uses TRBV28 and TRBJ1-4; 9 bases align to TRBD1. Germline V lookup: CDR1 MDHEN, CDR2 SYDVKM. This CDR3 region has 14 residues. The V segment lost 6 bases and the J segment 5 bases; nucleotides outside the gene matches: 4. CDR3 amino acids: CASSRDRVNEKLFF. The DNA of the CDR3 is TGTGCCAGCAGCCGGGACAGGGTAAATGAAAAACTGTTTTTT. Variable domain in full (rest from reference TRBV28 and TRBJ1-4): DVKVTQSSRYLVKRTGEKVFLECVQDMDHENMFWYRQDPGLGLRLIYFSYDVKMKEKGDIPEGYSVSREKKERFSLILESASTNQTSMYLCASSRDRVNEKLFFGSGTQLSVL.

This chain connects TRBV6-1 to TRBJ1-1; 9 nucleotides match TRBD1. The CDR3 is 15 amino acids. Looked up from germline, CDR1 is MNHNS and CDR2 is SASEGT. The V gene end was trimmed by 1 base and the J gene end by 3 bases; junction bases not matched to a gene: 3. The CDR3: CASSEGQGVDTEAFF. DNA of the CDR3: TGTGCCAGCAGTGAAGGACAGGGGGTCGACACTGAAGCTTTCTTT.

The J gene is TRBJ1-4, the V gene TRBV10-3; possible D gene TRBD1, 5 bases. This CDR3 is 14 amino acids long. Trimming removed 2 bases at V and 10 bases at J, with 14 bases between. Germline V gives CDR1 ENHRY, CDR2 SYGVKD. The DNA of the CDR3 is TGTGCCATCAGTGAGCAGGGTCGAAACGGAAAACTGTTTTTT. Translating it yields CAISEQGRNGKLFF.

The genes are TRBV9 and TRBJ1-1; D may be TRBD1 (5 bases). The length of the CDR3 is 14 residues. Trimming stripped 0 bases from V and 2 bases from J, with 8 bases between. The germline CDR1 and CDR2 sequences are SGDLS and YYNGEE. The CDR3 spells CASSVGGSNTEAFF. The CDR3 DNA reads TGTGCCAGCAGCGTAGGGGGCTCCAACACTGAAGCTTTCTTT.

The gene calls are TRBV7-8 and TRBJ2-5; tentative D call: TRBD1 (6 bases). The CDR3 covers 14 residues. Germline CDR1 is SGHVS and CDR2 is FQNEAQ. The V and J ends lost 2 bases and 2 bases respectively, with 9 bases between them. CDR3 loop: CASSLLTGQETQYF. The CDR3 DNA is TGTGCCAGCAGCTTATTGACAGGTCAAGAGACCCAGTACTTC.

The chain uses TRBV18 and TRBJ2-7; possibly TRBD2 for D (6 bases). Germline V gives CDR1 KGHSH, CDR2 LQKENI. The V and J ends lost 4 bases and 1 base respectively, with 14 bases between them. This CDR3 comprises 15 residues. CDR3 nucleotides: TGTGCCAGCTCACAGGAAGCCGGGACTTCCTACGAGCAGTACTTC. It translates to CASSQEAGTSYEQYF.

The genes are TRBV6-5 and TRBJ1-1; D call uncertain. Germline CDR1 and CDR2: MNHEY and SVGAGI. V lost 6 bases and J lost 0, with 11 bases in between. The CDR3 spans 14 residues. The DNA of the CDR3 is TGTGCCAGCAGGACAACGACGGTGAACACTGAAGCTTTCTTT. This codes for CASRTTTVNTEAFF.

This sequence joins TRBV6-1 and TRBJ1-3, with TRBD1 as a possible D gene (6 bases). The CDR3 loop spans 15 amino acids. CDR1 is MNHNS, CDR2 SASEGT, per germline. V lost 2 bases, J lost 8 bases, and 16 bases lay in between. CDR3 sequence (DNA): TGTGCCAGCAGTGAAATGGGGGCCCGAGTAGACACCATATATTTT. This sequence encodes CASSEMGARVDTIYF.

The V call is TRBV18, the J call TRBJ2-1; 11 bases map to TRBD2. Per germline, CDR1 KGHSH and CDR2 LQKENI. V lost 2 bases to trimming and J lost 7 bases; unmatched junction nucleotides: 10. The CDR3 length is 17 residues. CDR3: CASSPSPLAGGSNEQFF. Here the CDR3 DNA reads TGTGCCAGCTCACCATCCCCCCTAGCGGGAGGTTCAAATGAGCAGTTCTTC. Using reference TRBV18 and TRBJ2-1 for the parts outside the CDR3, the full variable domain is NAGVMQNPRHLVRRRGQEARLRCSPMKGHSHVYWYRQLPEEGLKFMVYLQKENIIDESGMPKERFSAEFPKEGPSILRIQQVVRGDSAAYFCASSPSPLAGGSNEQFFGPGTRLTVL.

This chain joins TRBV30 and TRBJ2-3; D ambiguous. The CDR3 extends over 13 amino acids. CDR1 GTSNPN and CDR2 SVGIG come from the germline V gene (reference sequence). Trimming pared 3 bases from V and 0 bases from J, leaving 7 bases between. The CDR3 DNA reads as TGTGCCTGGAGAGCTTCTAGCACAGATACGCAGTATTTT. Its protein is CAWRASSTDTQYF.

The rearrangement links TRBV4-1 to TRBJ1-3; 7 bases align to TRBD1. The V gene end was trimmed by 0 bases and the J gene end by 4 bases; junction bases not matched to a gene: 6. The length of the CDR3 is 16 residues. Looked up from germline, CDR1 is MGHRA and CDR2 is YSYEKL. CDR3 residues: CASSQDETGTGNTIYF. CDR3 nucleotides: TGCGCCAGCAGCCAAGATGAGACAGGGACGGGAAACACCATATATTTT.

Remarks on this clone: Because it lacks the conserved phenylalanine or tryptophan at the end, this CDR3 is likely a read error. It is unclear where the CDR3 begins or ends on the DNA, so no DNA is shown, and the CDR3 is as TCRdb lists it. The V and J genes are TRBV7-9 and TRBJ1-1. Germline lookup yields CDR1 SEHNR and CDR2 FQNEAQ (reference sequence). From its first to its last residue, the CDR3 has 12 amino acids. CDR3 in amino acids: CSSSLALKPGEG.

The J gene is TRBJ1-5, the V gene TRBV5-1; perhaps TRBD1 as D (5 bases). The CDR3 runs 16 residues. Germline V gene sequence: CDR1 SGHRS, CDR2 YFSETQ. Deletions cut 3 bases from V and 4 bases from J, with 17 bases between. The CDR3 DNA is TGCGCCAGCAGCTACGACCCGGGGGTGGTTAATCAGCCCCAGCATTTT. Translation gives CASSYDPGVVNQPQHF.